This is a list of T cell receptor beta chains from one sample in a study of blood T cell repertoires in COVID-19. Assay used: immunoSEQ multiplex PCR; TCRdb lists only in-frame clones, some missing. Among tens of thousands of clones listed, approximately 91% were seen once. Sequenced input: peripheral blood. These receptors all stem from a human donor in a cohort sampled during active COVID-19. Each CDR3 is given with its conserved first and last residue. D genes are given only for firm matches. For some rows the clone size is stated as once, few or many, or as a class when expanded; others skip it.

cdr3_aa: CASSLFGTRGNTIYF
cdr3_nt: TGCGCCAGCAGCTTGTTCGGGACACGCGGAAACACCATATATTTT
v_call: TRBV5-1
d_call: NA
j_call: TRBJ1-3
clone_size: NA

cdr3_aa: CASSLEGREGLDEQFF
cdr3_nt: TGTGCCAGCAGCTTAGAGGGGCGGGAGGGCCTGGATGAGCAGTTCTTC
v_call: TRBV7-9
d_call: TRBD2
j_call: TRBJ2-1
clone_size: NA

cdr3_aa: CASSRGLVRQQNEKLFF
cdr3_nt: TGTGCCAGCAGCCGCGGCCTCGTTCGGCAGCAAAATGAAAAACTGTTTTTT
v_call: TRBV28
d_call: NA
j_call: TRBJ1-4
clone_size: NA

cdr3_aa: CASSQEAGLGLYEQFF
cdr3_nt: TGTGCCAGCAGCCAAGAAGCAGGGTTAGGATTGTATGAGCAGTTCTTC
v_call: TRBV3-1/TRBV3-2
d_call: NA
j_call: TRBJ2-1
clone_size: NA

cdr3_aa: CASLSPVSGANVLTF
cdr3_nt: TGTGCCAGCTTGAGTCCGGTCTCTGGGGCCAACGTCCTGACTTTC
v_call: TRBV18
d_call: NA
j_call: TRBJ2-6
clone_size: NA

cdr3_aa: CASSARQGWSSPLHF
cdr3_nt: TGTGCCAGCAGCGCACGACAGGGATGGAGTTCACCCCTCCACTTT
v_call: TRBV7-9
d_call: TRBD1
j_call: TRBJ1-6
clone_size: NA

cdr3_aa: CASSQSIRGSYEQYF
cdr3_nt: TGTGCCAGTAGTCAATCCATTCGGGGTTCCTACGAGCAGTACTTC
v_call: TRBV19
d_call: NA
j_call: TRBJ2-7
clone_size: NA

cdr3_aa: CASSLVREGGNTIYF
cdr3_nt: TGTGCCAGCAGCTTGGTTCGGGAGGGAGGAAACACCATATATTTT
v_call: TRBV5-6
d_call: NA
j_call: TRBJ1-3
clone_size: few

cdr3_aa: CAWSVEGFFGQGMNQPQHF
cdr3_nt: TGTGCCTGGAGTGTAGAGGGTTTTTTCGGACAGGGGATGAATCAGCCCCAGCATTTT
v_call: TRBV30
d_call: TRBD1
j_call: TRBJ1-5
clone_size: NA

cdr3_aa: CASSNDGGAPQETQYF
cdr3_nt: TGTGCCAGCAGCAACGACGGCGGGGCCCCCCAAGAGACCCAGTACTTC
v_call: TRBV21-1
d_call: NA
j_call: TRBJ2-5
clone_size: NA

cdr3_aa: CATSRRQRTGELFF
cdr3_nt: TGTGCCACCAGCAGAAGACAGAGAACCGGGGAGCTGTTTTTT
v_call: TRBV15
d_call: NA
j_call: TRBJ2-2
clone_size: NA

cdr3_aa: CAWRERRTGGKGEQFF
cdr3_nt: TGTGCCTGGAGGGAAAGACGGACAGGGGGTAAGGGTGAGCAGTTCTTC
v_call: TRBV30
d_call: TRBD1
j_call: TRBJ2-1
clone_size: few

cdr3_aa: CASSGGASSGANVLTF
cdr3_nt: TGTGCCAGCAGTGGCGGGGCAAGCTCTGGGGCCAACGTCCTGACTTTC
v_call: TRBV6-4
d_call: NA
j_call: TRBJ2-6
clone_size: NA

cdr3_aa: CASSKLGAQETQYF
cdr3_nt: TGTGCCAGCAGTAAACTGGGGGCCCAAGAGACCCAGTACTTC
v_call: TRBV7-2
d_call: NA
j_call: TRBJ2-5
clone_size: NA

cdr3_aa: CATQGNYGYTF
cdr3_nt: TGTGCCACACAGGGGAACTATGGCTACACCTTC
v_call: TRBV24-1
d_call: TRBD1
j_call: TRBJ1-2
clone_size: NA

cdr3_aa: CATSDTGQGNTGELFF
cdr3_nt: TGTGCCACCAGTGATACAGGACAGGGGAACACCGGGGAGCTGTTTTTT
v_call: TRBV24-1
d_call: TRBD1
j_call: TRBJ2-2
clone_size: NA

cdr3_aa: CASSPPGTSGDEQYF
cdr3_nt: TGTGCCAGCAGCCCACCCGGGACTAGCGGGGACGAGCAGTACTTC
v_call: TRBV7-9
d_call: TRBD2
j_call: TRBJ2-7
clone_size: medium-sized

cdr3_aa: CASSYVFSYNEQFF
cdr3_nt: TGTGCCAGTAGTTATGTGTTCTCCTACAATGAGCAGTTCTTC
v_call: TRBV19
d_call: NA
j_call: TRBJ2-1
clone_size: few

cdr3_aa: CASRAFNRATGELFF
cdr3_nt: TGTGCCAGCAGGGCCTTCAACAGAGCCACCGGGGAGCTGTTTTTT
v_call: TRBV2
d_call: NA
j_call: TRBJ2-2
clone_size: NA

cdr3_aa: CATSRDATGGNEQFF
cdr3_nt: TGTGCCACCAGCAGAGATGCGACAGGGGGGAATGAGCAGTTCTTC
v_call: TRBV15
d_call: TRBD1
j_call: TRBJ2-1
clone_size: medium-sized

cdr3_aa: CASSLPVGSEETQYF
cdr3_nt: TGTGCCAGCAGCTTACCGGTCGGCAGCGAAGAGACCCAGTACTTC
v_call: TRBV11-2
d_call: NA
j_call: TRBJ2-5
clone_size: NA

cdr3_aa: CASRAQQGNQETQYF
cdr3_nt: TGCGCCAGCAGGGCCCAACAGGGGAATCAAGAGACCCAGTACTTC
v_call: TRBV10-2
d_call: TRBD1
j_call: TRBJ2-5
clone_size: NA

cdr3_aa: CASQGAFYNEQFF
cdr3_nt: TGTGCCAGCCAAGGGGCCTTTTACAATGAGCAGTTCTTC
v_call: TRBV6-5
d_call: NA
j_call: TRBJ2-1
clone_size: NA

cdr3_aa: CASTRLGTGELFF
cdr3_nt: TGTGCCAGCACCAGGTTGGGCACCGGGGAGCTGTTTTTT
v_call: TRBV2
d_call: NA
j_call: TRBJ2-2
clone_size: NA

cdr3_aa: CASSLGHVQFF
cdr3_nt: TGTGCCAGCAGTTTAGGACACGTGCAGTTCTTC
v_call: TRBV6-5
d_call: NA
j_call: TRBJ2-1
clone_size: NA

cdr3_aa: CSARRVAGGGNEQFF
cdr3_nt: TGCAGCGCCCGAAGGGTAGCGGGGGGCGGCAATGAGCAGTTCTTC
v_call: TRBV29-1
d_call: TRBD2
j_call: TRBJ2-1
clone_size: NA

cdr3_aa: CASSLGTGRGYTF
cdr3_nt: TGTGCCAGCAGTCTAGGGACAGGGCGGGGCTACACCTTC
v_call: TRBV27
d_call: TRBD1
j_call: TRBJ1-2
clone_size: NA

cdr3_aa: CASSLVRGRRNSPLHF
cdr3_nt: TGTGCCAGCAGCTTAGTCAGGGGGCGAAGGAATTCACCCCTCCACTTT
v_call: TRBV7-8
d_call: TRBD1
j_call: TRBJ1-6
clone_size: NA

cdr3_aa: CATSGPGGQPQHF
cdr3_nt: TGTGCCACCAGTGGTCCAGGGGGACAGCCCCAGCATTTT
v_call: TRBV24-1
d_call: TRBD1
j_call: TRBJ1-5
clone_size: NA

cdr3_aa: CASSPSTGSYGYTF
cdr3_nt: TGTGCCAGCAGCCCATCGACAGGAAGCTATGGCTACACCTTC
v_call: TRBV6-5
d_call: NA
j_call: TRBJ1-2
clone_size: NA

cdr3_aa: CASSPDRGRGYTF
cdr3_nt: TGCGCCAGCAGCCCGGACAGGGGTCGGGGCTACACCTTC
v_call: TRBV4-3
d_call: TRBD1
j_call: TRBJ1-2
clone_size: NA

cdr3_aa: CASSITDSFPLSSYNEQFF
cdr3_nt: TGTGCCAGTAGTATCACGGACAGTTTTCCCTTAAGCTCCTACAATGAGCAGTTCTTC
v_call: TRBV19
d_call: NA
j_call: TRBJ2-1
clone_size: NA

cdr3_aa: CAWDSGGSSEQFF
cdr3_nt: TGTGCCTGGGATAGCGGGGGGTCTAGTGAGCAGTTCTTC
v_call: TRBV30
d_call: TRBD2
j_call: TRBJ2-1
clone_size: NA

cdr3_aa: CASSLGPPASTDTQYF
cdr3_nt: TGTGCCAGCAGTTTAGGGCCGCCAGCTAGCACAGATACGCAGTATTTT
v_call: TRBV28
d_call: NA
j_call: TRBJ2-3
clone_size: NA

cdr3_aa: CSVEKDWMGRETQYF
cdr3_nt: TGCAGCGTTGAGAAGGACTGGATGGGTCGAGAGACCCAGTACTTC
v_call: TRBV29-1
d_call: NA
j_call: TRBJ2-5
clone_size: NA

cdr3_aa: CAWSRDTQYF
cdr3_nt: TGTGCCTGGTCTAGGGATACGCAGTATTTT
v_call: TRBV30
d_call: NA
j_call: TRBJ2-3
clone_size: NA

cdr3_aa: CASSPRGTENTEAFF
cdr3_nt: TGTGCCAGCAGCCCGAGGGGGACGGAGAACACTGAAGCTTTCTTT
v_call: TRBV9
d_call: NA
j_call: TRBJ1-1
clone_size: NA

cdr3_aa: CASSTIGTNSYNEQFF
cdr3_nt: TGTGCCAGCAGCACCATCGGGACTAATTCCTACAATGAGCAGTTCTTC
v_call: TRBV3-1/TRBV3-2
d_call: TRBD2
j_call: TRBJ2-1
clone_size: NA